What follows are 24 T cell receptor beta chains derived from one specimen sequenced in a study of T-cell memory formation after mild COVID-19. TCRdb called the 5' RACE reads again in MiXCR, with one record for every CDR3 protein. The sample holds a few hundred thousand distinct CDR3 sequences, over 15% seen once. The sequencing sample was made of PBMCs or a T cell subset sorted from them (not recorded which). The receptors here all came from a man between 18 and 35 years old who had mild COVID-19 (a few samples of this study predate the infection). Cell type and time point are not known.

This clonotype was detected only once. The chain couples TRBV4-2 to TRBJ1-2; 7 nucleotides align to TRBD1. The CDR3 has 14 residues. V trimming: 4 bases; J trimming: 2 bases; junction bases outside the gene matches: 4. Germline CDR1 is LGHNA and CDR2 is YNFKEQ. The CDR3 reads CASSLTGKNYGYTF. CDR3 nucleotides: TGTGCCAGCAGCCTGACAGGGAAAAACTATGGCTACACCTTC.

The table lists this clonotype with a few counts. The chain uses TRBV12-3 or TRBV12-4 and TRBJ1-4, with no clear D. The CDR3 sequence is 14 residues long. With 0 bases removed from V and 5 bases from J, the gap between germline ends came to 7 bases. Here the CDR3 DNA reads TGTGCCAGCAGTTTAGCTGTAACGAATGAAAAACTGTTTTTT. Protein sequence: CASSLAVTNEKLFF.

The genes are TRBV6-5 and TRBJ2-7, with a possible D match to TRBD2 (6 bases). The V gene lost 5 bases and the J gene lost 7 bases, with 21 bases spanning the gap. Per germline, CDR1 MNHEY and CDR2 SVGAGI. The CDR3 is 15 amino acids. The CDR3 protein is CASSAGSGPLGEQYV. In nucleotides, the CDR3 is TGTGCCAGCAGTGCGGGGAGCGGACCCCTTGGAGAGCAGTACGTC.

This clonotype has more than one count but fewer than ten. V is TRBV5-1 and J is TRBJ2-3; D uncertain. From germline, CDR1 is SGHRS and CDR2 YFSETQ. Between the trimmed V and J ends, which lost 3 bases and 0 bases, there was a span of 8 bases. This CDR3 spans 14 amino acids. The CDR3 DNA reads TGCGCCAGCAGCTCGCCGGACAGCACAGATACGCAGTATTTT. Translating gives CASSSPDSTDTQYF.

This rearrangement joins TRBV12-3 or TRBV12-4 to TRBJ2-7; no clear D. The CDR3 is 9 amino acids. CDR3 protein: CLGRGEQYV. For the CDR3, the DNA is TGCCTCGGTAGAGGCGAGCAGTACGTC.

The chain combines TRBV10-3 with TRBJ2-3, with D perhaps matching TRBD2 (7 bases). Deletions cut 6 bases from V and 2 bases from J, with 9 bases between. There are 13 residues in the CDR3. Germline CDR1 reads ENHRY; CDR2 reads SYGVKD. This CDR3 is CAIRGGATDTQYF. The CDR3 DNA follows: TGTGCCATCAGAGGGGGGGCCACAGATACGCAGTATTTT.

This chain joins TRBV5-1 and TRBJ1-1; possibly TRBD1 for D (5 bases). From germline, CDR1 is SGHRS and CDR2 YFSETQ. This CDR3 is 17 amino acids long. V lost 4 bases and J lost 3, with 22 bases in between. CDR3: CASSAGHLEGVDTEAFF. The CDR3 bases are TGCGCCAGCAGCGCGGGGCACCTCGAGGGAGTAGACACTGAAGCTTTCTTT. The full variable domain, completed using reference TRBV5-1 and TRBJ1-1, is KAGVTQTPRYLIKTRGQQVTLSCSPISGHRSVSWYQQTPGQGLQFLFEYFSETQRNKGNFPGRFSGRQFSNSRSEMNVSTLELGDSALYLCASSAGHLEGVDTEAFFGQGTRLTVV.

This clonotype has a handful of counts. V is TRBV6-5 and J is TRBJ2-2, with D uncertain. The CDR3 is 13 residues long. Germline V gene sequence: CDR1 MNHEY, CDR2 SVGAGI. Trimming removed 2 bases at V and 4 bases at J, with 5 bases between. The CDR3 nucleotides are TGTGCCAGCAGTTACGACGGCACCGGGGAGCTGTTTTTT. It codes for CASSYDGTGELFF.

J is TRBJ1-2 and V is TRBV20-1; D ambiguous. The V end lost 0 bases, the J end lost 0 bases, and 8 bases lay between the germline ends. This CDR3 comprises 14 residues. CDR1 and CDR2 from the germline V gene are DFQATT and SNEGSKA (reference sequence). DNA for the CDR3: TGCAGTGCTAGAGACAGCGGATCTAACTATGGCTACACCTTC. Protein: CSARDSGSNYGYTF.

This clonotype appeared a few times. The CDR3 protein is CASSPGRDTLYEQYF. The CDR3 coding sequence is TGCGCCAGCAGCCCCGGCCGGGACACCCTCTACGAGCAGTACTTC. V gene TRBV10-1 combines with J gene TRBJ2-7; tentative D call: TRBD1 (6 bases). CDR1 WNHNN and CDR2 SYGVQD come from the germline V gene (reference sequence). The V and J ends lost 6 bases and 3 bases respectively, with 18 bases between them. The CDR3 is 15 amino acids.

V usage is TRBV9 and J usage is TRBJ1-5; 8 nucleotides agree with TRBD1. Per the germline V gene, CDR1 is SGDLS and CDR2 is YYNGEE. This CDR3 is 15 amino acids long. V gave up 4 bases and J gave up 6 bases; unmatched junction bases: 9. The CDR3, as DNA: TGTGCCAGCAGCCTTGCGGGACAGGTGTCTCAGCCCCAGCATTTT. Protein product: CASSLAGQVSQPQHF.

This clonotype was counted a few times. The V call is TRBV20-1, the J call TRBJ2-7; TRBD1 matches at 7 bases. Germline CDR1 reads DFQATT; CDR2 reads SNEGSKA (reference sequence). The CDR3 runs 14 residues. The trim removed 0 bases at V and 3 bases at J, leaving 5 bases unmatched. The CDR3 protein is CSARDPWDSYEQYF. The CDR3, as DNA: TGCAGTGCTAGAGATCCGTGGGACAGCTACGAGCAGTACTTC.

The V call is TRBV20-1, the J call TRBJ2-3; weak D call: TRBD2 (6 bases). This CDR3 is 13 amino acids long. Trimming removed 1 base from V and 6 bases from J, with 11 bases in between. Germline CDR1 is DFQATT and CDR2 is SNEGSKA (reference sequence). The CDR3 DNA reads TGCAGTGCTAGAGGTGGGGGGAAGGATACGCAGTATTTT. Translating gives CSARGGGKDTQYF.

The rearrangement uses TRBV5-6 and TRBJ2-7, with D unclear. Germline-derived CDR1 and CDR2 are SGHDT and YYEEEE. V lost 1 base to trimming and J lost 6 bases, with 5 bases between them. The CDR3 sequence is 11 residues long. Written as DNA, the CDR3 is TGTGCCAGCAGCTTGATGGGCGAGCAGTACGTC. Translating gives CASSLMGEQYV.

The chain carries TRBV4-1 and TRBJ1-1; no definite D call. There are 17 residues in the CDR3. The ends were cut back, 3 bases at V and 4 bases at J, with 21 bases in the middle. The V gene's germline CDR1 is MGHRA and CDR2 YSYEKL. In nucleotides, the CDR3 is TGCGCCAGCAGCCACGAAAAGACCCGGAAGTTGGTCACTGAAGCTTTCTTT. It encodes CASSHEKTRKLVTEAFF.

This clonotype was seen only a few times. This chain links TRBV20-1 with TRBJ1-1; unclear D gene. The CDR3 has 14 residues. With 5 bases removed from V and 11 bases from J, the gap between germline ends came to 24 bases. Germline lookup yields CDR1 DFQATT and CDR2 SNEGSKA (reference sequence). CDR3 nucleotide sequence: TGCAGTGCTCCAGTTCCTTTACAGCTTGCTGGGGCTTTCTTT. Protein product: CSAPVPLQLAGAFF.

The CDR3 bases are TGCGCCAGCAGCGGACCCGGGACTAGCCCGACCGGGGAGCTGTTTTTT. Encoded protein: CASSGPGTSPTGELFF. The chain recombines TRBV4-1 with TRBJ2-2, with 9 bases lining up with TRBD2. V shed 5 bases and J 5 bases; nucleotides not matched to a gene: 9. Germline lookup yields CDR1 MGHRA and CDR2 YSYEKL. This CDR3 contains 16 residues.

The CDR3 region is CASSLSGGISDTQYF. The CDR3 DNA reads as TGTGCCAGCAGCTTATCAGGGGGCATCTCAGATACGCAGTATTTT. This rearrangement joins TRBV7-3 to TRBJ2-3; TRBD1 agrees at 8 bases. V was pared by 2 bases and J by 4 bases, with 5 bases of the junction left unmatched. Germline lookup yields CDR1 SGHTA and CDR2 FQGTGA. This CDR3 has 15 residues.

The chain recombines TRBV5-1 with TRBJ1-6, with 8 nucleotides matching TRBD1. The CDR3 covers 18 residues. CDR1 and CDR2 from the germline V gene are SGHRS and YFSETQ. V shed 1 base and J 10 bases; nucleotides not matched to a gene: 16. CDR3 region: CASSLSDTGGLLGSPLHF. In DNA form, the CDR3 reads TGCGCCAGCAGCTTGTCAGACACAGGGGGTCTCCTTGGCTCACCCCTCCACTTT.

V gene TRBV5-6 combines with J gene TRBJ1-2; D unresolved. CDR1 and CDR2 (germline): SGHDT, YYEEEE. This CDR3 has 15 residues. V lost 2 bases and J lost 0, with 11 bases in between. The CDR3 loop is CASSLTDLPNYGYTF. The CDR3 bases are TGTGCCAGCAGCTTAACAGACTTACCTAACTATGGCTACACCTTC. Supplemented by reference TRBV5-6 and TRBJ1-2, the full variable domain reads DAGVTQSPTHLIKTRGQQVTLRCSPKSGHDTVSWYQQALGQGPQFIFQYYEEEERQRGNFPDRFSGHQFPNYSSELNVNALLLGDSALYLCASSLTDLPNYGYTFGSGTRLTVV.

This chain joins TRBV12-3 or TRBV12-4 and TRBJ1-6; 9 bases are a match to TRBD1. Trimming at V came to 6 bases and at J to 9 bases, leaving 6 bases not matched to a gene. The CDR3 sequence is 14 residues long. The CDR3 DNA reads TGTGCCAGCAGAGCTCGACAGGGGGGTTCACCCCTCCACTTT. It yields the protein CASRARQGGSPLHF.

The chain is built from TRBV10-3 and TRBJ2-1; D unclear. This CDR3 spans 12 amino acids. The germline CDR1 and CDR2 sequences are ENHRY and SYGVKD. V lost 2 bases and J lost 9, with 8 bases in between. CDR3 loop: CAISEPDGEQFF. The CDR3 nucleotides read TGTGCCATCAGTGAGCCTGACGGTGAGCAGTTCTTC.

This clonotype was seen only a few times. The V gene is TRBV2, the J gene TRBJ2-1; 8 nucleotides agree with TRBD2. The CDR3 is made up of 16 amino acids. V lost 2 bases to trimming and J lost 4 bases; unmatched junction nucleotides: 7. CDR1 and CDR2 from the germline V gene are SNHLY and FYNNEI. CDR3 sequence reads: CASSESFGGAYNEQFF. Here the CDR3 DNA reads TGTGCCAGCAGTGAAAGTTTCGGGGGGGCTTACAATGAGCAGTTCTTC.

This clonotype turned up a few times. V usage is TRBV4-2 and J usage is TRBJ1-1; no definite D call. CDR1 and CDR2 from the germline V gene are LGHNA and YNFKEQ. This CDR3 contains 15 residues. The V gene lost 0 bases and the J gene lost 6 bases, with 14 bases spanning the gap. CDR3: CASSQDRSGLSEAFF. Here the CDR3 DNA reads TGTGCCAGCAGCCAAGATCGGTCGGGTTTGTCTGAAGCTTTCTTT.